What follows is one TCR beta chain and its context. Its antigen is not known. The authors made TCR beta cDNA from 400 to 600 ng total RNA with a constant-region primer. Slightly modified ARM-PCR, run as three nested multiplex PCR rounds, produced the TCR beta libraries. A C-beta reverse primer was combined with TRBV1-TRBV30 forward primers in the first two PCR rounds, and each round had approximately 10 cycles. Each CDR3 protein gets one entry after TCRdb re-called the multiplex PCR reads with MiXCR. The data contain tens of thousands of distinct CDR3 sequences, around 77% of them singletons. The entry originates in a study of tumor-infiltrating lymphocytes in primary liver carcinoma. Between roughly 20 and 33 mg of unsorted bulk tissue served as the source from which RNA and DNA were co-extracted. Study-wide points: Against blood, tumors held a significantly higher top-250-clone fraction (p = 0.039). All five tumor regions shared only about 7.5-24% of top clones.

CDR3 length equals 16 residues. Germline assignment: CDR1 SGHDN and CDR2 FVKESK. The junction had 18 bases not matched to a gene; V was cut back by 11 bases and J by 6 bases. This clonotype originated in a man in his forties with primary liver carcinoma and hepatitis B virus infection. The chain carries TRBV14 and TRBJ2-1; 8 bases are shared with TRBD2. Sequenced input: liver tumor tissue from sampling region 5. This sample's subset: tumor region T5, tumor centre. The DNA for the CDR3 is TGTGCCCGCAATGCCATAGCGGGATGGGTAATCAATGAGCAGTTCTTC. It encodes CARNAIAGWVINEQFF.